Shown below are 10 T cell receptor beta chains from a single sample sequenced in a study of PD-1 blockade in classical Hodgkin lymphoma. Clones were read by immunoSEQ multiplex PCR, and TCRdb kept only the in-frame ones, dropping some. The sample consists of around 20,000 clones, under 70% of them appearing once. Relapses following autologous stem cell transplantation were seen in all patients, with brentuximab vedotin exposure varying. Source: peripheral blood mononuclear cells (PBMCs), taken at baseline. These receptor sequences come from a human donor with classical Hodgkin lymphoma.

This clone has a handful of counts. The V gene is TRBV7-9, the J gene TRBJ2-3; D call uncertain. V shed 1 base and J shed 11 bases, with 10 bases lying between them. The germline V gene encodes CDR1 SEHNR and CDR2 FQNEAQ (reference sequence). This CDR3 contains 12 residues. The CDR3 coding sequence is TGTGCCAGCAGCTTAGATCCGAATGTGCAGTATTTT. It translates to CASSLDPNVQYF. Filled out from reference TRBV7-9 and TRBJ2-3, the complete variable domain reads DTGVSQNPRHKITKRGQNVTFRCDPISEHNRLYWYRQTLGQGPEFLTYFQNEAQLEKSRLLSDRFSAERPKGSFSTLEIQRTEQGDSAMYLCASSLDPNVQYFGPGTRLTVL.

V and J are TRBV19 and TRBJ2-7; 14 bases align to TRBD2. This CDR3 has 18 amino acids. Germline V gives CDR1 LNHDA, CDR2 SQIVND (reference sequence). V lost 3 bases to trimming and J lost 6 bases; unmatched junction nucleotides: 13. Here the CDR3 reads CASSMGGLGTSGSSEQYF. CDR3 coding DNA: TGTGCCAGTAGTATGGGGGGCCTCGGGACTAGCGGGAGTTCCGAGCAGTACTTC.

Worth noting for this clone: A much larger clone lies one base from this, so it may be a read error. CDR3 sequence reads: CAGSLVRSGGQETQYF. In DNA form, the CDR3 reads TGTGCCGGCAGCTTAGTTAGGTCGGGGGGGCAAGAGACCCAGTACTTC. J is TRBJ2-5 and V is TRBV7-2; 8 nucleotides line up with TRBD2. The CDR3 extends over 16 amino acids. Germline loops: CDR1 SGHTA, CDR2 FQGNSA.

This chain connects TRBV27 to TRBJ2-7, with 7 bases identical to TRBD1. Germline CDR1 and CDR2: MNHEY and SMNVEV (reference sequence). There are 13 residues in the CDR3. Trimming at V came to 4 bases and at J to 5 bases, leaving 5 bases not matched to a gene. DNA of the CDR3: TGTGCCAGCAGTTCGACAGGGCGCAACGAGCAGTACTTC. It translates to CASSSTGRNEQYF.

This chain uses TRBV4-3 with TRBJ2-3, with TRBD1 as a possible D gene (5 bases). The germline V gene encodes CDR1 LGHNA and CDR2 YSLEER. V was cut by 0 bases and J by 3 bases, with 10 bases left in between. The CDR3 is 15 residues long. The DNA for the CDR3 is TGCGCCAGCAGCCAAGAGCAGGGCTTTACAGATACGCAGTATTTT. Translation: CASSQEQGFTDTQYF.

The chain employs TRBV6-5 and TRBJ2-7, with TRBD2 matching 8 bases. CDR3 length: 15 residues. In germline, CDR1 is MNHEY, CDR2 SVGAGI. Trimming cost V 7 bases and J 2 bases; bases outside gene matches: 10. CDR3 bases: TGTGCCAGCAAACGCGAGCGGGAGATGGCCTACGAGCAGTACTTC. Protein: CASKREREMAYEQYF.

The chain carries TRBV5-6 and TRBJ1-6, with D unclear. V lost 4 bases, J lost 0 bases, and 8 bases lay in between. Germline values: CDR1 SGHDT, CDR2 YYEEEE. This CDR3 comprises 15 residues. CDR3 protein: CASSAGSSYNSPLHF. In nucleotides, the CDR3 is TGTGCCAGCAGCGCGGGCAGCTCCTATAATTCACCCCTCCACTTT.

The V and J genes are TRBV19 and TRBJ1-2; D not resolved. This CDR3 spans 14 amino acids. V was pared by 0 bases and J by 6 bases, with 11 bases between. The germline gives CDR1 LNHDA, CDR2 SQIVND (reference sequence). The CDR3 is CASSIEASTNGYTF. The CDR3 DNA follows: TGTGCCAGTAGTATAGAGGCATCGACAAATGGCTACACCTTC.

By share, this clone counts as medium-sized (0.01 to 0.1%). The chain combines TRBV10-3 with TRBJ1-1; 7 bases agree with TRBD1. The ends lost 0 bases at V and 5 bases at J; junction bases unmatched: 3. The CDR3 consists of 14 residues. Germline V gives CDR1 ENHRY, CDR2 SYGVKD. The CDR3 sequence: CAISESLTGTEAFF. DNA of the CDR3: TGTGCCATCAGTGAGTCGCTGACAGGGACTGAAGCTTTCTTT.

The V gene is TRBV6-4, the J gene TRBJ2-3; no clear D. In germline, CDR1 is MRHNA, CDR2 SNTAGT. The CDR3 length is 9 residues. The V and J ends lost 2 bases and 9 bases respectively, with 0 bases between them. The CDR3 sequence is CASSDTQYF. The CDR3 DNA reads as TGTGCCAGCAGTGACACGCAGTATTTT.